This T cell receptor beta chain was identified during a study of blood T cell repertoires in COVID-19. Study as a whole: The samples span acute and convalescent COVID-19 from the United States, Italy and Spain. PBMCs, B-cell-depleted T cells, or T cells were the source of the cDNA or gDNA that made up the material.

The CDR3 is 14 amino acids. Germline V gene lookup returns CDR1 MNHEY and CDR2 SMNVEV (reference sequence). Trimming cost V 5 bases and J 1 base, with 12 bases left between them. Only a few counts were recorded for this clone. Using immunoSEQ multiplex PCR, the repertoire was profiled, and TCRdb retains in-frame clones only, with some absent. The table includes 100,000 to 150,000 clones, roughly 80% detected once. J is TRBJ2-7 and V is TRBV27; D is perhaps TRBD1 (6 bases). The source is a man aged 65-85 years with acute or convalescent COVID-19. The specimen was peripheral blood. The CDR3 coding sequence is TGTGCCAGCAGTCTTAATGGACAGTCCTACGAGCAGTACTTC. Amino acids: CASSLNGQSYEQYF.